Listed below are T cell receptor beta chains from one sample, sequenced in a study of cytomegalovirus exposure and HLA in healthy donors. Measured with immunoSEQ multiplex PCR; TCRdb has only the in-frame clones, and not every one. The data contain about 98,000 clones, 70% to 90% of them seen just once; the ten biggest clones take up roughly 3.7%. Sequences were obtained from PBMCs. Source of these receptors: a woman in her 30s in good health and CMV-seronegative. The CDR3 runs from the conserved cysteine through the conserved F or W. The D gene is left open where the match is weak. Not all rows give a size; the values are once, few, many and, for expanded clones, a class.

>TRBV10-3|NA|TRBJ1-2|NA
TGTGCCATCAGGGCAGGGGCCGATAAGGGCTATGGCTACACCTTC
CAIRAGADKGYGYTF
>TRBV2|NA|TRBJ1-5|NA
TGTGCCAGCAGTGAAAGCTCAGGGAATCAGCCCCAGCATTTT
CASSESSGNQPQHF
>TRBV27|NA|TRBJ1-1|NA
TGTGCCAGCGCCCCGCGGAGGGGGAACACTGAAGCTTTCTTT
CASAPRRGNTEAFF
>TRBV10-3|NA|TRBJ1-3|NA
TGTGCCATCAGTGAGGACAGTGGAAACACCATTTATTTT
CAISEDSGNTIYF
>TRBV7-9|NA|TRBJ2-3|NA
TGTGCCAGCACAAGGAGCGGACCAGATACGCAGTATTTT
CASTRSGPDTQYF
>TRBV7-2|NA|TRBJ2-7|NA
TGTGCCAGCAGCTTAGGATCACTAGCCGCCGGCGAGCAGTACTTC
CASSLGSLAAGEQYF
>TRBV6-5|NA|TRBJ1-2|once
TGTGCCAGCAGTCGCGGAATTTCCTATGGCTACACCTTC
CASSRGISYGYTF
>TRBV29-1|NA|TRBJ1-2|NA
TGCAGCGTTGAAGGTCCGGGTGGTGGCTATGGCTACACCTTC
CSVEGPGGGYGYTF
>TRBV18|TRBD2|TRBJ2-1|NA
TGTGCCAGCTCACCACGGTCGGCGGGAGGGCCAAGGAATGAGCAGTTCTTC
CASSPRSAGGPRNEQFF
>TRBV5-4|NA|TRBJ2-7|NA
TGTGCCAGCAGCTTGGAAGGGACTCCTCATGGCGGGACTCCCTACGAGCAGTACTTC
CASSLEGTPHGGTPYEQYF
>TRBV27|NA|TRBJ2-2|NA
TGTGCCAGCACCTCTAGGCGACAGTCCGGGGAGCTGTTTTTT
CASTSRRQSGELFF
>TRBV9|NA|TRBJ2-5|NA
TGTGCCAGCAGCCAGGGTGGGCAAGAGACCCAGTACTTC
CASSQGGQETQYF
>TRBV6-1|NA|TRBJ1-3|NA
TGTGCCAGCAGGGGGGACATCTCTGGAAACACCATATATTTT
CASRGDISGNTIYF
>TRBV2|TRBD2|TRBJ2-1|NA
TGTGCCAGCAGAGGGACTAGCGGGAGAAATGAGCAGTTCTTC
CASRGTSGRNEQFF
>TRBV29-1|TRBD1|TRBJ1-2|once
TGCAGCGTTCAGACAGGGGGAGGCTATGGCTACACCTTC
CSVQTGGGYGYTF
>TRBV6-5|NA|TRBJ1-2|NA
TGTGCCAGCAGTTACGGGGGGGCTACCTATGGCTACACCTTC
CASSYGGATYGYTF
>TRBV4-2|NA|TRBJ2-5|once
TGTGCCAGCAGCCATCTGGGCACAGAAGAGACCCAGTACTTC
CASSHLGTEETQYF
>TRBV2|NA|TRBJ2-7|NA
TGTGCCAGCAGTGAAATGGACAGTAACTACGAGCAGTACTTC
CASSEMDSNYEQYF
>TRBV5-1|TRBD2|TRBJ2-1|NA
TGCGCCAGCCAACCACTAGCGGGGGGGCTTAATGAGCAGTTCTTC
CASQPLAGGLNEQFF
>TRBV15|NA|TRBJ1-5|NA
TGTGCCACCAGCAGAGATGGACAGTTGGCGGGTCAGCCCCAGCATTTT
CATSRDGQLAGQPQHF
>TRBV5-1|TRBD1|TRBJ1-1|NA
TGCGCCAGCAGCTTGTCAGGGACAGGCCTTGAAGCTTTCTTT
CASSLSGTGLEAFF
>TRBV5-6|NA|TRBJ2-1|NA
TGTGCCAGCAGCTTGGAAAGGGGTTGGTACAATGAGCAGTTCTTC
CASSLERGWYNEQFF
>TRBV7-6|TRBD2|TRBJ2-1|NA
TGTGCCAGCAGCTTAACTAGCGGGGGGGTTAAAGAGCAGTTCTTC
CASSLTSGGVKEQFF
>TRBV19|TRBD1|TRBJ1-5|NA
TGTGCCAGTAGTACAGGAACAGGGGTGGGTCAGCCCCAGCATTTT
CASSTGTGVGQPQHF
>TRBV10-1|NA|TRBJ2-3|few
TGCGCCAGCAGTGAGTCTGGTGGGCCGAAGGGAGCGCAGTATTTT
CASSESGGPKGAQYF
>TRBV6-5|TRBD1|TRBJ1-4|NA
TGTGCCAGCAGCAGGACAGGGAGTAGGAAAAAACTGTTTTTT
CASSRTGSRKKLFF
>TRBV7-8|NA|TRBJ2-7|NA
TGTGCCAGCATGCGCCAGTTACTAGCAATGGAGTGGGCGTCAAACTACGAGCAGTACTTC
CASMRQLLAMEWASNYEQYF